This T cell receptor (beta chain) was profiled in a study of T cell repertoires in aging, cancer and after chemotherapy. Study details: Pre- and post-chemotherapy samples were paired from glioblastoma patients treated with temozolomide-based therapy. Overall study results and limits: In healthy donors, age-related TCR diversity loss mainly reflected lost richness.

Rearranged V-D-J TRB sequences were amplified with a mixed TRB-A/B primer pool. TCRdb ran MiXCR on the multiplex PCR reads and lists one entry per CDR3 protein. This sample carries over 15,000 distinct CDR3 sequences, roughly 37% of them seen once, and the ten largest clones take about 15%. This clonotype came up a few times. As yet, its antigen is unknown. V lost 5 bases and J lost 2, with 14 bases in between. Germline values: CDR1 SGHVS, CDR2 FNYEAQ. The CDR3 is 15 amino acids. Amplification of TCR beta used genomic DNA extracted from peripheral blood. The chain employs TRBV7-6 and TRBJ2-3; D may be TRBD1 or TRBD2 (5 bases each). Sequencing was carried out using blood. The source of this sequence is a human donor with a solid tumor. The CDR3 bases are TGTGCCAGCAGCCTAGGGACGGCTTACACAGATACGCAGTATTTT. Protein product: CASSLGTAYTDTQYF. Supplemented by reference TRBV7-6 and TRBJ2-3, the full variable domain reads GAGVSQSPRYKVTKRGQDVALRCDPISGHVSLYWYRQALGQGPEFLTYFNYEAQQDKSGLPNDRFSAERPEGSISTLTIQRTEQRDSAMYRCASSLGTAYTDTQYFGPGTRLTVL.